This T cell receptor (beta chain) was identified in a study of cytomegalovirus exposure and HLA in healthy donors. Findings and limits, study-wide: Some public TCRs appeared in many individuals, while most sequences were rare.

Comments on this clone: Its antigen is currently unknown.

Germline lookup yields CDR1 SGHDN and CDR2 FVKESK. V was pared by 0 bases and J by 4 bases, with 9 bases of the junction left unmatched. CDR3 size: 17 residues. PCR was performed using 60 Vbeta and 13 Jbeta primers. Sequenced by immunoSEQ multiplex PCR; TCRdb stores in-frame clones only, minus some. The sample consists of about 130,000 clones, approximately 80% of them appearing once. Source material: PBMCs. The rearrangement uses TRBV14 and TRBJ2-1; TRBD2 aligns across 7 bases. The receptor was derived from a woman aged 40 to 55 in good health and CMV-seropositive. CDR3 nucleotide sequence: TGTGCCAGCAGCCAAGATCAGGTCTGGGGGGGTTACAATGAGCAGTTCTTC. It translates to CASSQDQVWGGYNEQFF.